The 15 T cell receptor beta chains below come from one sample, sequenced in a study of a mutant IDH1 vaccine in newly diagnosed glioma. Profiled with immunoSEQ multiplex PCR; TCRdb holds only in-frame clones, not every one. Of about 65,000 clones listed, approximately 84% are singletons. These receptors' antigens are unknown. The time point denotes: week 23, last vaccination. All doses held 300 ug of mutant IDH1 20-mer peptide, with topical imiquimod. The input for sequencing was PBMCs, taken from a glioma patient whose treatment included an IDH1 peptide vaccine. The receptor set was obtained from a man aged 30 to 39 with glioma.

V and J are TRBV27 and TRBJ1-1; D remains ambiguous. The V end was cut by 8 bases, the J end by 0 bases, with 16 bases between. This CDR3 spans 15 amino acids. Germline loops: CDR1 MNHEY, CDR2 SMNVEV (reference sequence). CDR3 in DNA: TGTGCCAGCCGTGGCTTCGGCAACCTGAACACTGAAGCTTTCTTT. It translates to CASRGFGNLNTEAFF.

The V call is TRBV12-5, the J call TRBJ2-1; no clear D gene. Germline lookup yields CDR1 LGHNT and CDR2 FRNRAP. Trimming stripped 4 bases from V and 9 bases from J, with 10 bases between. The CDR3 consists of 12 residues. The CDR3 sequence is CASGSRYGEQFF. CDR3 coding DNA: TGTGCTAGTGGTTCCCGATACGGTGAGCAGTTCTTC.

CDR3 amino acids: CASSRQASNTEAFF. CDR3 DNA: TGTGCCAGCAGCCGACAGGCCTCGAACACTGAAGCTTTCTTT. The rearrangement links TRBV6-5 to TRBJ1-1; D possibly corresponds to TRBD1 (6 bases). The germline CDR1 and CDR2 sequences are MNHEY and SVGAGI. The V and J ends lost 6 bases and 1 base respectively, with 12 bases between them. The CDR3 totals 14 residues.

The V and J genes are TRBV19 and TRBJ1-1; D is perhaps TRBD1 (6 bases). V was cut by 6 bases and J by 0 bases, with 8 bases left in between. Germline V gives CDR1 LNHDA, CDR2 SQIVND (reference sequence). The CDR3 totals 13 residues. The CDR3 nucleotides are TGTGCCAGTAGCGGACAGATGAACACTGAAGCTTTCTTT. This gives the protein CASSGQMNTEAFF.

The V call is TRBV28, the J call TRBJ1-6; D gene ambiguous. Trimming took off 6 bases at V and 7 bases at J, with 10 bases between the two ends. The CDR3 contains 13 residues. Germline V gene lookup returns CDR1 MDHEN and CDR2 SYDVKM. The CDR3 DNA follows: TGTGCCAGCAGGGGAGTACTGAATTCACCCCTCCACTTT. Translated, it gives CASRGVLNSPLHF.

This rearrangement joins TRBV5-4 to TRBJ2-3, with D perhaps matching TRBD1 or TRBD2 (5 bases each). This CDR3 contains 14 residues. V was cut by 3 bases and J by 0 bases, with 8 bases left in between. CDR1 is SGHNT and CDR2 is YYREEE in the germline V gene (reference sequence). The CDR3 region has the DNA TGTGCCAGCAGCTCCAGGGAGAGCACAGATACGCAGTATTTT. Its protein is CASSSRESTDTQYF.

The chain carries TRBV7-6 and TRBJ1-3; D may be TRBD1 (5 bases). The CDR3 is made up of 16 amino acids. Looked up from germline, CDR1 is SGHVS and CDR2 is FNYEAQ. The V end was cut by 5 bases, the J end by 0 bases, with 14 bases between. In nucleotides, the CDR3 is TGTGCCAGCAGCCGGACTTCAGGGATCTCTGGAAACACCATATATTTT. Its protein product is CASSRTSGISGNTIYF.

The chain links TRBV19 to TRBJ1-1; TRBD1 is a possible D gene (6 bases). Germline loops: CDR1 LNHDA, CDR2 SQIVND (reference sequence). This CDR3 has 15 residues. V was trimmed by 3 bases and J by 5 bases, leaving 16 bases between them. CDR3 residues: CASSMAARGGTEAFF. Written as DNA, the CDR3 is TGTGCCAGTAGTATGGCGGCCAGGGGAGGGACTGAAGCTTTCTTT.

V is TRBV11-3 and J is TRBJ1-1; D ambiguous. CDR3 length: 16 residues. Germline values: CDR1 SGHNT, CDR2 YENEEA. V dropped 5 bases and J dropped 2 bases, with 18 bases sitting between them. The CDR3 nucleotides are TGTGCCAGCAGCCCAACTGAGACGGCGATCAACACTGAAGCTTTCTTT. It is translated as CASSPTETAINTEAFF.

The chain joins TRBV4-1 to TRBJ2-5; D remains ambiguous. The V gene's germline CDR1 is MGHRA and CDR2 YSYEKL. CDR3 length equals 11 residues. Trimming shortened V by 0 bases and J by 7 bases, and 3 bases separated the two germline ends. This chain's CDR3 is CASSQEGTQYF. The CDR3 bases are TGCGCCAGCAGCCAAGAAGGGACCCAGTACTTC.

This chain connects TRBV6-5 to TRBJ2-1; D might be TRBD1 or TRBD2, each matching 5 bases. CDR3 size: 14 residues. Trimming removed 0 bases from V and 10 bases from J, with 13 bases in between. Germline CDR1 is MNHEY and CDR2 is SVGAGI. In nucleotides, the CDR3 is TGTGCCAGCAGTTACTCGGCTAAATGGGACGAGCAGTTCTTC. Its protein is CASSYSAKWDEQFF.

The CDR3 protein is CASSQVTGALGYEQYF. The DNA of the CDR3 is TGCGCCAGCAGCCAGGTTACGGGGGCGCTGGGGTACGAGCAGTACTTC. The V call is TRBV5-1, the J call TRBJ2-7; D tentatively reads TRBD1 or TRBD2 (6 bases each). This CDR3 has 16 amino acids. Germline CDR1 SGHRS, CDR2 YFSETQ. The V and J ends lost 4 bases and 4 bases respectively, with 21 bases between them.

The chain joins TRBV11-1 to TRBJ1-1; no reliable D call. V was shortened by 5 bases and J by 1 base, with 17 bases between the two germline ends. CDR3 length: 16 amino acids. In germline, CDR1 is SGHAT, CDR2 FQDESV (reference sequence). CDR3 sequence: CASSKGSGRQNTEAFF. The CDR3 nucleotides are TGTGCCAGCAGCAAAGGGTCAGGCAGACAGAACACTGAAGCTTTCTTT.

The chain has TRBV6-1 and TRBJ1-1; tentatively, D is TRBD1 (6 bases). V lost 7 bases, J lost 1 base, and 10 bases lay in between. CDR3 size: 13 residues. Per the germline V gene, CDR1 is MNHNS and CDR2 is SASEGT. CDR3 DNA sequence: TGTGCCAGCACAGGACAGACGAACACTGAAGCTTTCTTT. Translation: CASTGQTNTEAFF.

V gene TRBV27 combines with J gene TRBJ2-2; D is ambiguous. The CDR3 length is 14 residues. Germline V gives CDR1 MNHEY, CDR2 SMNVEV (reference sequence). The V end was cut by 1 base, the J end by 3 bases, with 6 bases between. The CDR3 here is CASSLFGHTGELFF. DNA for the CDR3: TGTGCCAGCAGTTTATTCGGCCACACCGGGGAGCTGTTTTTT.